This is a list of T cell receptor beta chains from one sample in a study of control samples from healthy donors and cancer patients. TCRdb's copy holds only in-frame clones and misses some; the assay was immunoSEQ multiplex PCR. The sample holds 150,000 to 200,000 clones, just over 90% seen once. Sequenced input: blood. All receptors come from a man aged 30 to 45 in good health. Each CDR3 is given with its conserved first and last residue. Fields, in order: V gene, D gene, J gene, clone size, CDR3 length, CDR3 protein, CDR3 DNA. A D gene is named only where the DNA matches it firmly. Some rows have no size entry. The others give once, few or many, or a class for an expanded clone.

TRBV7-8	TRBD1	TRBJ2-3	-	14	CASSPGTGKDTQYF	TGTGCCAGCAGCCCTGGGACAGGGAAAGATACGCAGTATTTT
TRBV30	-	TRBJ1-6	-	13	CAWTGSSGSPLHF	TGTGCCTGGACCGGATCGAGCGGCTCACCCCTCCACTTT
TRBV4-3	TRBD2	TRBJ2-3	-	19	CASSQGGGGPRYRTDTQYF	TGCGCCAGCAGCCAAGGGGGCGGGGGACCCCGGTACCGCACAGATACGCAGTATTTT
TRBV5-4	-	TRBJ2-1	-	14	CASSLGGAYNEQFF	TGTGCCAGCAGCTTGGGCGGGGCGTACAATGAGCAGTTCTTC
TRBV5-6	-	TRBJ1-2	-	14	CASSLETTGGGYTF	TGTGCCAGCAGCCTAGAGACAACGGGCGGTGGCTACACCTTC
TRBV28	TRBD1	TRBJ1-1	-	16	CASSPRTGQGRTEAFF	TGTGCCAGCAGTCCAAGAACGGGACAGGGGAGAACTGAAGCTTTCTTT
TRBV11-2	TRBD1	TRBJ1-5	-	14	CASSLGPGGQPQHF	TGTGCCAGCAGCTTAGGACCAGGGGGGCAGCCCCAGCATTTT
TRBV3-1/TRBV3-2	-	TRBJ2-5	-	13	CASSQSLGGTQYF	TGTGCCAGCAGCCAGAGCCTCGGGGGGACCCAGTACTTC
TRBV24-1	-	TRBJ2-3	-	13	CATSSSGTDTQYF	TGTGCCACCAGCTCATCAGGGACAGATACGCAGTATTTT
TRBV21-1	-	TRBJ1-2	-	13	CASSPVLYDGYTF	TGTGCCAGCAGCCCTGTTCTTTATGATGGCTACACCTTC
TRBV5-1	TRBD1	TRBJ2-5	once	15	CASSPGQGASETQYF	TGCGCCAGCAGCCCAGGACAGGGGGCTAGTGAGACCCAGTACTTC